Sequencing of this T cell receptor beta chain was carried out in a study of CD8 T cells in Susac syndrome. Overall study: At the time their blood was drawn, patients with Susac syndrome were either therapy-naive, on corticosteroids (with some of them also receiving intravenous immunoglobulin), or on intravenous immunoglobulin alone.

Random hexamers were used to reverse transcribe the RNA input (0.5 to 1 ug). Each CDR3 protein gets one entry after TCRdb re-called the immunoSEQ multiplex PCR reads with MiXCR. The table records 74,000 or so distinct CDR3 sequences, 85% to 95% of them present only once. V was clipped by 1 base and J by 2 bases, with 12 bases between them. The CDR3 is made up of 17 amino acids. Germline lookup yields CDR1 SGHTA and CDR2 FQGTGA. Sequencing of TCR beta, carried out with a high-throughput approach, was applied to CD8+ and CD4+ T cells from the blood. Recently defined diagnostic criteria for definite or probable disease were fulfilled by Susac syndrome patients.

The origin of this receptor is a human donor with Susac syndrome. V gene TRBV7-3 combines with J gene TRBJ2-6; tentatively, D is TRBD2 (5 bases). What was sequenced was CD4+ T cells from PBMCs. Written as DNA, the CDR3 is TGTGCCAGCAGCTTAATGCCGAGGACTGCTGGGGCCAACGTCCTGACTTTC. This sequence encodes CASSLMPRTAGANVLTF.